One sample yielded the 27 T cell receptor beta chains listed below, sequenced in a study of cytomegalovirus exposure and HLA in healthy donors. PCR employed 60 Vbeta and 13 Jbeta primers. Sequenced by immunoSEQ multiplex PCR; TCRdb stores in-frame clones only, minus some. The table includes about 130,000 clones, over 75% detected once. The sample taken for sequencing was PBMCs. The receptors here all came from a boy between 5 and 17 years old in good health and CMV-seronegative.

The chain combines TRBV2 with TRBJ1-5; no clear D gene. This CDR3 is built from 14 residues. Per the germline V gene, CDR1 is SNHLY and CDR2 is FYNNEI. V gave up 1 base and J gave up 3 bases, with 7 bases separating them. The CDR3 nucleotides are TGTGCCAGCAGTGAAGTACAGCACAATCAGCCCCAGCATTTT. Translation: CASSEVQHNQPQHF.

This clone appeared a few times. The J gene is TRBJ2-7, the V gene TRBV7-6, with D perhaps matching TRBD2 (5 bases). The CDR3 consists of 13 residues. Germline CDR1 is SGHVS and CDR2 is FNYEAQ. Trimming removed 5 bases from V and 3 bases from J, with 11 bases in between. The CDR3, as DNA: TGTGCCAGCAGCCTCAGGAGCGGCTACGAGCAGTACTTC. As protein: CASSLRSGYEQYF.

This clone was detected a few times. This rearrangement joins TRBV5-1 to TRBJ2-3; possibly TRBD1 for D (6 bases). V was shortened by 8 bases and J by 5 bases, with 18 bases between the two germline ends. In germline, CDR1 is SGHRS, CDR2 YFSETQ. The CDR3 loop spans 14 amino acids. The CDR3 loop reads CASKTGSTIDTQYF. In nucleotides, the CDR3 is TGCGCCAGTAAGACAGGTTCTACGATAGATACGCAGTATTTT.

V is TRBV27 and J is TRBJ2-5, with 7 bases aligning to TRBD2. Germline-derived CDR1 and CDR2 are MNHEY and SMNVEV (reference sequence). The V segment lost 5 bases and the J segment 2 bases; nucleotides outside the gene matches: 5. The CDR3 contains 14 residues. CDR3 sequence reads: CASSPWGGQETQYF. The DNA of the CDR3 is TGTGCCAGCAGTCCCTGGGGGGGACAAGAGACCCAGTACTTC.

The chain employs TRBV7-2 and TRBJ1-2; possibly TRBD1 for D (6 bases). CDR1 and CDR2 from the germline V gene are SGHTA and FQGNSA. The germline V and J ends were trimmed by 1 base and 8 bases, with 17 bases remaining between them. CDR3 size: 15 residues. CDR3 loop: CASSLEWGQGRGYTF. CDR3 nucleotide sequence: TGTGCCAGCAGCTTAGAGTGGGGGCAGGGCCGGGGCTACACCTTC.

The CDR3 sequence: CASSQDVMSSDYEQYF. The CDR3 nucleotides read TGCGCCAGCAGCCAAGATGTGATGTCCAGTGACTACGAGCAGTACTTC. The rearrangement uses TRBV4-1 and TRBJ2-7, with D hard to call. CDR1 and CDR2 (germline): MGHRA, YSYEKL. This CDR3 has 16 amino acids. Trimming left V 0 bases short and J 3 bases short, with 15 bases between.

This chain links TRBV10-3 with TRBJ1-2; 8 nucleotides match TRBD1. V lost 11 bases, J lost 5 bases, and 13 bases stayed unmatched. CDR3 length: 14 residues. Germline V lookup: CDR1 ENHRY, CDR2 SYGVKD. CDR3 residues: CAAQEDRVGYGYTF. The CDR3 region has the DNA TGTGCCGCCCAAGAGGACAGGGTGGGGTATGGCTACACCTTC.

This chain joins TRBV9 and TRBJ2-5; D is uncertain. Deletions cut 4 bases from V and 4 bases from J, with 14 bases between. Germline V gives CDR1 SGDLS, CDR2 YYNGEE. This CDR3 comprises 14 residues. As DNA, the CDR3 is TGTGCCAGCAGCCCGCACCCACTTGGAGAGACCCAGTACTTC. As protein: CASSPHPLGETQYF. Full variable domain (outside the CDR3, taken from reference TRBV9 and TRBJ2-5): DSGVTQTPKHLITATGQRVTLRCSPRSGDLSVYWYQQSLDQGLQFLIQYYNGEERAKGNILERFSAQQFPDLHSELNLSSLELGDSALYFCASSPHPLGETQYFGPGTRLLVL.

This clone was counted a few times. The CDR3 spells CASSLGVGGDRANSPLHF. The CDR3 DNA reads TGTGCCAGCAGCTTAGGTGTTGGCGGGGACAGGGCTAATTCACCCCTCCACTTT. The chain employs TRBV7-9 and TRBJ1-6; 9 bases are a match to TRBD1. CDR1 SEHNR and CDR2 FQNEAQ come from the germline V gene (reference sequence). This CDR3 spans 18 amino acids. J gave up 6 bases and V 1 base, and 10 bases lay outside the gene matches. The full variable domain, rest sourced from reference TRBV7-9 and TRBJ1-6, is DTGVSQNPRHKITKRGQNVTFRCDPISEHNRLYWYRQTLGQGPEFLTYFQNEAQLEKSRLLSDRFSAERPKGSFSTLEIQRTEQGDSAMYLCASSLGVGGDRANSPLHFGNGTRLTVT.

This chain joins TRBV2 and TRBJ1-2; D might be TRBD1 (6 bases). The germline gives CDR1 SNHLY, CDR2 FYNNEI. V was shortened by 3 bases and J by 4 bases, with 12 bases between the two germline ends. The CDR3 totals 14 residues. The CDR3 nucleotides are TGTGCCAGCAGTGATTCTGAGACAGGCTATGGCTACACCTTC. Protein product: CASSDSETGYGYTF.

This chain uses TRBV2 with TRBJ2-7; 8 nucleotides line up with TRBD2. The CDR3 runs to 15 residues. Germline CDR1 is SNHLY and CDR2 is FYNNEI. The V and J ends lost 1 base and 1 base, in that order; junction bases with no gene match: 3. The DNA for the CDR3 is TGTGCCAGCAGTGAAGGGAGCGGGGGATCCTACGAGCAGTACTTC. It is translated as CASSEGSGGSYEQYF.

The V call is TRBV13, the J call TRBJ2-7; 9 bases are a match to TRBD1. Trimming cost V 3 bases and J 2 bases; bases outside gene matches: 5. The CDR3 contains 15 residues. CDR1 and CDR2 from the germline V gene are PRHDT and FYEKMQ (reference sequence). For the CDR3, the DNA is TGTGCCAGCAGCTTCCCGGGACAGGGACCCTACGAGCAGTACTTC. It is translated as CASSFPGQGPYEQYF.

The chain is built from TRBV7-6 and TRBJ2-1; D perhaps matches TRBD2 (6 bases). V lost 4 bases and J 4 bases, leaving 17 bases between the germline ends. CDR1 is SGHVS and CDR2 is FNYEAQ in the germline V gene. The length of the CDR3 is 16 residues. CDR3 sequence (DNA): TGTGCCAGCAGCTCGTCCCGCGGGGCGCAGTACAATGAGCAGTTCTTC. Amino acid sequence: CASSSSRGAQYNEQFF. Using reference TRBV7-6 and TRBJ2-1 for the parts outside the CDR3, the full variable domain is GAGVSQSPRYKVTKRGQDVALRCDPISGHVSLYWYRQALGQGPEFLTYFNYEAQQDKSGLPNDRFSAERPEGSISTLTIQRTEQRDSAMYRCASSSSRGAQYNEQFFGPGTRLTVL.

The chain couples TRBV14 to TRBJ2-2; 7 bases fit TRBD2. This CDR3 contains 15 residues. CDR1 and CDR2 (germline): SGHDN, FVKESK. Unmatched junction bases numbered 3, after V lost 4 bases and J lost 1 base. CDR3 bases: TGTGCCAGCAGCCGATTAGCGGGGAACACCGGGGAGCTGTTTTTT. Its translation: CASSRLAGNTGELFF.

The rearrangement links TRBV30 to TRBJ2-1, with D perhaps matching TRBD2 (6 bases). The CDR3 covers 12 residues. V lost 3 bases and J 6 bases, leaving 9 bases between the germline ends. CDR1 and CDR2 (germline): GTSNPN, SVGIG (reference sequence). The DNA of the CDR3 is TGTGCCTGGAGCGGGAGTGGCAATGAGCAGTTCTTC. Translating gives CAWSGSGNEQFF.

The chain employs TRBV9 and TRBJ2-1; TRBD2 aligns across 7 bases. V trimming: 2 bases; J trimming: 4 bases; junction bases outside the gene matches: 6. Germline CDR1 SGDLS, CDR2 YYNGEE. There are 15 residues in the CDR3. CDR3 in amino acids: CASSVASGTYNEQFF. Written as DNA, the CDR3 is TGTGCCAGCAGCGTGGCTAGCGGCACATACAATGAGCAGTTCTTC.

The chain is built from TRBV5-1 and TRBJ1-2, with 8 bases aligning to TRBD1. V shed 4 bases and J 2 bases; nucleotides not matched to a gene: 7. The germline CDR1 and CDR2 sequences are SGHRS and YFSETQ. CDR3 length: 15 residues. CDR3 loop: CASSPGTGVNYGYTF. The CDR3 DNA sequence: TGCGCCAGCAGCCCCGGGACAGGAGTAAACTATGGCTACACCTTC.

The V and J genes are TRBV25-1 and TRBJ1-3, with TRBD1 as a possible D gene (6 bases). Trimming removed 1 base at V and 0 bases at J, with 7 bases between. The V gene's germline CDR1 is MGHDK and CDR2 SYGVNS. This CDR3 spans 15 amino acids. Here the CDR3 reads CASSEWTASGNTIYF. CDR3 DNA sequence: TGTGCCAGCAGTGAATGGACAGCCTCTGGAAACACCATATATTTT.

V gene TRBV4-1 combines with J gene TRBJ1-5, with D perhaps matching TRBD1 (5 bases). CDR1 is MGHRA, CDR2 YSYEKL, per germline. Trimming took off 2 bases at V and 2 bases at J, with 19 bases between the two ends. CDR3 length equals 18 residues. CDR3 protein: CASSQSVQGFQGNQPQHF. Written as DNA, the CDR3 is TGCGCCAGCAGCCAAAGCGTTCAGGGTTTCCAGGGCAATCAGCCCCAGCATTTT.

This clone was counted once. V is TRBV7-3 and J is TRBJ2-3; possible D gene TRBD1, 6 bases. The CDR3 contains 13 residues. The V end was cut by 4 bases, the J end by 4 bases, with 9 bases between. CDR1 is SGHTA, CDR2 FQGTGA, per germline. DNA for the CDR3: TGTGCCAGCAGCTCCGAGGGGGCAGATACGCAGTATTTT. Translated: CASSSEGADTQYF.

The chain is built from TRBV5-6 and TRBJ2-7; 7 bases agree with TRBD1. This CDR3 is 14 amino acids long. The V gene's germline CDR1 is SGHDT and CDR2 YYEEEE. The J segment lost 3 bases and the V segment lost 2 bases, leaving 5 bases of the junction unmatched. The CDR3 DNA follows: TGTGCCAGCAGCTTTCCCGCAGGGGGCTACGAGCAGTACTTC. This codes for CASSFPAGGYEQYF.

About this clone itself: The sample contains more than one DNA sequence encoding this CDR3. The genes are TRBV4-3 and TRBJ1-1; the D gene is possibly TRBD1 (6 bases). The CDR3 length is 13 residues. CDR1 is LGHNA, CDR2 YSLEER, per germline. The V gene lost 2 bases and the J gene lost 4 bases, with 8 bases spanning the gap. DNA of the CDR3: TGCGCCAGCAGCCAAAACAGGGTCACTGAAGCTTTCTTT. As protein: CASSQNRVTEAFF.

The chain links TRBV5-6 to TRBJ1-5; 8 bases fit TRBD1. Losses at the gene ends were 0 bases for V and 7 bases for J; bases not matched to a gene: 6. Germline V lookup: CDR1 SGHDT, CDR2 YYEEEE. CDR3 length equals 15 residues. The CDR3: CASSLAGQGSQPQHF. CDR3 sequence (DNA): TGTGCCAGCAGCTTGGCAGGACAGGGATCACAGCCCCAGCATTTT.

This clone was picked up a small number of times. The chain recombines TRBV4-2 with TRBJ2-7, with 10 bases fitting TRBD2. The V and J ends lost 4 bases and 6 bases, in that order; junction bases with no gene match: 9. This CDR3 has 15 residues. The germline CDR1 and CDR2 sequences are LGHNA and YNFKEQ. CDR3 residues: CASSPSSGSRSEQYF. CDR3 nucleotide sequence: TGTGCCAGCAGCCCATCTAGCGGGAGCAGGAGCGAGCAGTACTTC.

The gene calls are TRBV7-3 and TRBJ2-7; D possibly corresponds to TRBD2 (6 bases). The CDR3 runs 15 residues. The V gene's germline CDR1 is SGHTA and CDR2 FQGTGA. With 3 bases removed from V and 6 bases from J, the gap between germline ends came to 18 bases. The CDR3 loop is CASSLGGLSYGEQYF. In DNA form, the CDR3 reads TGTGCCAGCAGCTTGGGGGGTTTAAGCTACGGCGAGCAGTACTTC.

V is TRBV5-1 and J is TRBJ2-1, with D possibly being TRBD1 (5 bases). V lost 1 base, J lost 6 bases, and 8 bases lay in between. The CDR3 is 13 amino acids. Germline V gives CDR1 SGHRS, CDR2 YFSETQ. CDR3 bases: TGCGCCAGCAGCTTGTCAGGGCTCAATGAGCAGTTCTTC. Residues: CASSLSGLNEQFF. Complete variable domain (other parts from reference TRBV5-1 and TRBJ2-1): KAGVTQTPRYLIKTRGQQVTLSCSPISGHRSVSWYQQTPGQGLQFLFEYFSETQRNKGNFPGRFSGRQFSNSRSEMNVSTLELGDSALYLCASSLSGLNEQFFGPGTRLTVL.

This clone was observed a handful of times. This chain's CDR3 is CASSPYGPHHAEAFF. The DNA for the CDR3 is TGTGCCAGCAGCCCCTACGGTCCCCACCACGCTGAAGCTTTCTTT. The V gene is TRBV5-4, the J gene TRBJ1-1; D gene uncertain. Germline V gene lookup returns CDR1 SGHNT and CDR2 YYREEE (reference sequence). The CDR3 contains 15 residues. V gave up 4 bases and J gave up 6 bases, with 19 bases separating them. The variable domain in full, with the rest retrieved from reference TRBV5-4 and TRBJ1-1, is ETGVTQSPTHLIKTRGQQVTLRCSSQSGHNTVSWYQQALGQGPQFIFQYYREEENGRGNFPPRFSGLQFPNYSSELNVNALELDDSALYLCASSPYGPHHAEAFFGQGTRLTVV.